This TCR beta chain originates from a study of cytomegalovirus exposure and HLA in healthy donors. Study-level findings and limits: Confirmation was obtained in vitro that three CMV-associated chains are specific for CMV antigens. When the data were analyzed later, several of the most significant clusters appeared to be linked to common viral pathogens.

The CDR3 covers 16 residues. CDR1 is MGHRA and CDR2 is YSYEKL in the germline V gene. V was clipped by 5 bases and J by 3 bases, with 20 bases between them. In the case of this clone: The target antigen is unknown.

Sampled while nominally healthy, donors likely had unrecorded immune exposures. The PCR made use of 60 Vbeta and 13 Jbeta primers. Data came from immunoSEQ multiplex PCR; TCRdb stores just in-frame clones and leaves some out. This sample has 180,000 or so clones; about 88% occur once, and the top ten carry around 0.31%. V usage is TRBV4-1 and J usage is TRBJ2-7; tentatively, D is TRBD1 (6 bases). This clonotype originated in a woman in her twenties or thirties in good health and CMV-seronegative. Sequencing was carried out using PBMCs. CDR3 loop: CASSNQWRPGDYEQYF. Here the CDR3 DNA reads TGCGCCAGCAGCAACCAATGGCGGCCAGGGGACTACGAGCAGTACTTC.